A single sample gave rise to the 11 T cell receptor beta chains below, sequenced in a study of early T cells in non-severe SARS-CoV-2 infection. One entry per CDR3 protein, called by TCRdb with MiXCR from the 5' RACE reads. The sample contains roughly 60,000 distinct CDR3 sequences, around 7% of which appear only once. The sample in question was whole blood, obtained at baseline. The source of these receptors is an adult who was a healthcare worker with PCR-confirmed SARS-CoV-2 infection or an uninfected control (not recorded which).

This clonotype appeared many times. The CDR3 spells CASSLGLAGTWGNEQFF. The CDR3 DNA reads TGTGCCAGCAGTTTGGGGCTAGCGGGGACTTGGGGCAATGAGCAGTTCTTC. This sequence joins TRBV12-3 or TRBV12-4 and TRBJ2-1, with 9 bases that match TRBD2. The CDR3 is 17 residues long. Trimming removed 3 bases from V and 6 bases from J; junction bases left unmatched: 12.

This clonotype has a count of ten or more. V usage is TRBV6-5 and J usage is TRBJ2-3; 7 positions agree with TRBD2. The junction had 18 bases not matched to a gene; V was cut back by 6 bases and J by 3 bases. Germline-derived CDR1 and CDR2 are MNHEY and SVGAGI. The CDR3 is 18 residues long. In DNA form, the CDR3 reads TGTGCCAGCAGCCCGTACTTTGAAGCGGGGATGCGGACAGATACGCAGTATTTT. Amino acid sequence: CASSPYFEAGMRTDTQYF.

Concerning this clonotype itself: This may stem from a read error, because a much larger clone lies one nucleotide away. The gene calls are TRBV28 and TRBJ2-7, with D tentatively TRBD2 (5 bases). V was cut by 7 bases and J by 4 bases, with 14 bases left in between. Germline values: CDR1 MDHEN, CDR2 SYDVKM. The length of the CDR3 is 13 residues. CDR3 DNA sequence: TGTGCCAGCACTCGGAGGTACTTTTACGAGCAGTACTTC. Residues: CASTRRYFYEQYF.

Many counts were recorded for this clonotype. V usage is TRBV20-1 and J usage is TRBJ1-3, with D unclear. V was pared by 2 bases and J by 6 bases, with 11 bases between. CDR1 DFQATT and CDR2 SNEGSKA come from the germline V gene (reference sequence). This CDR3 is built from 13 residues. The CDR3 DNA sequence: TGCAGTGCTAGAAAGCGTCGGGCAAACACCATATATTTT. This translates into CSARKRRANTIYF.

This clonotype appeared a few times. This rearrangement joins TRBV4-1 to TRBJ2-5, with D perhaps TRBD1 (6 bases). CDR1 is MGHRA, CDR2 YSYEKL, per germline. The V end lost 0 bases, the J end lost 11 bases, and 16 bases lay between the germline ends. This CDR3 comprises 14 residues. DNA for the CDR3: TGCGCCAGCAGCCAAGATTTCCCAAACAGGGTTCAGTACTTC. The encoded protein is CASSQDFPNRVQYF.

This clonotype was detected ten times or more. V and J are TRBV4-3 and TRBJ2-2; D gene ambiguous. Germline V lookup: CDR1 LGHNA, CDR2 YSLEER. With 1 base removed from V and 6 bases from J, the gap between germline ends came to 21 bases. The CDR3 has 18 residues. The CDR3: CASSQGASTTLYAGELFF. CDR3 sequence (DNA): TGCGCCAGCAGCCAAGGAGCATCAACCACCCTTTACGCCGGGGAGCTGTTTTTT.

This rearrangement joins TRBV2 to TRBJ2-7, with D perhaps matching TRBD2 (6 bases). The CDR3 totals 12 residues. V lost 5 bases and J 6 bases, leaving 11 bases between the germline ends. The V gene's germline CDR1 is SNHLY and CDR2 FYNNEI. The CDR3: CASSISGVEQYF. For the CDR3, the DNA is TGTGCCAGCAGTATATCGGGGGTCGAGCAGTACTTC.

This clonotype was counted ten times or more. V usage is TRBV20-1 and J usage is TRBJ2-5; D remains ambiguous. V shed 3 bases and J shed 3 bases, with 14 bases lying between them. Germline CDR1 DFQATT, CDR2 SNEGSKA (reference sequence). This CDR3 region has 14 residues. CDR3 sequence (DNA): TGCAGTGCTAGTACCCGTCCCGCAAAAGAGACCCAGTACTTC. Its protein product is CSASTRPAKETQYF.

Ten or more counts support this clonotype. V is TRBV7-2 and J is TRBJ2-7; D remains ambiguous. The CDR3 consists of 14 residues. The V gene lost 1 base and the J gene lost 0 bases, with 7 bases spanning the gap. In germline, CDR1 is SGHTA, CDR2 FQGNSA. This chain's CDR3 is CASSLGPSSYEQYF. The CDR3 DNA is TGTGCCAGCAGCTTAGGCCCTAGCTCCTACGAGCAGTACTTC.

J is TRBJ2-3 and V is TRBV6-2 or TRBV6-3, with D perhaps given as TRBD1 or TRBD2 (6 bases each). The CDR3 contains 14 residues. The V and J ends lost 7 bases and 5 bases respectively, with 16 bases between them. CDR1 is MNHEY and CDR2 is SVGEGT in the germline V gene. The CDR3 here is CASNLWGAGDTQYF. CDR3 DNA: TGTGCCAGCAATCTATGGGGGGCCGGAGATACGCAGTATTTT.

There are many counts of this clonotype. V usage is TRBV10-3 and J usage is TRBJ2-4; the D is unclear. This CDR3 contains 14 residues. V lost 3 bases to trimming and J lost 0 bases, with 6 bases between them. Germline CDR1 is ENHRY and CDR2 is SYGVKD. The CDR3 spells CAISEAVAKNIQYF. CDR3 DNA: TGTGCCATCAGTGAAGCCGTAGCCAAAAACATTCAGTACTTC.